This T cell receptor (beta chain) is from a study of cytomegalovirus exposure and HLA in healthy donors (dated by TCRdb to about 2017). Notes on the research overall: An earlier analysis of under 600 of the donors reported approximately 300 Gb of sequence data and some 100 million unique TCR beta sequences from 150 million to 200 million T cells. Donor age, sex, ethnicity and CMV serostatus were collected together with the repertoire data. An early release that covered more than 550 HLA-typed donors contained about 300 gigabases of sequencing data and around 85 million unique TCR sequences. In the later analysis, no new phenotypic data were used to find candidate immune exposures; instead, reliance was placed on TCR beta sequences and their occurrence across donors. The T cell repertoires of about 700 subjects were profiled by immunosequencing and related to cytomegalovirus serostatus. Five DR-DQ haplotypes were treated as single units for association and clustering because of strong linkage in the cohort. Class I and class II HLA loci were covered by the typing at four-digit resolution. An earlier analysis of a few hundred of the donors applied high-throughput TCR beta sequencing to assess whether each TCR beta V gene segment acted as functional or pseudogenic. Genome-wide SNP genotypes for about three fifths of the 666 donors were used in a later genetic analysis, which treated that subset as a discovery cohort. A separate validation cohort of 100 to 150 different subjects was used in addition to the 666-subject first cohort. The aim of the study was to test whether cataloging public T cell receptors could identify signatures of past pathogen exposure. Of the approximately 400 genotyped donors, 81% were placed in the genetic ancestry cluster associated with self-reported Caucasian donors. Every discovery cohort repertoire had been produced on one sequencing platform. To predict cytomegalovirus infection status, the study brought together high-throughput TCR immunosequencing, statistical association of individual TCRs with disease status, and machine learning. A later analysis re-examined previously published TCR beta repertoires from hundreds of donors and added high-resolution HLA genotyping to investigate patterns of TCR occurrence. Among a few hundred genotyped donors of the cohort, an average of roughly 240,000 unique TCR beta nucleotide sequences were sequenced per donor, approximately 20% of them non-productive. Typing coverage differed by locus: A, B, C, DRB1 and DQB1 were typed in about 620-630 donors, DQA1 in 522, DPA1 in approximately 600, and DPB1 in approximately 450. Study-wide findings and limitations: Immune exposure information for the cohort was limited to CMV serostatus. In a later analysis, several top co-occurrence clusters were reported to appear linked to parvovirus B19, influenza, CMV and Epstein-Barr virus. Compared with the approximately 670-donor mean, donors in an Asian-associated ancestry cluster had fewer N-insertions in productive TCRs, according to a later genetic analysis. The earlier analysis of fewer than 750 of the donors excluded approximately 17 rarely observed V segments, including chromosome 9 orphons, because counts were too low. In a later analysis, TCR association rates were found to vary across HLA loci, with the most associated TCRs seen for DRB1 alleles and the fewest for HLA-C alleles. Compared with equally common non-associated chains, HLA-associated TCR beta chains in a later analysis were more clonally expanded and had lower generation probabilities. The study listed 150 to 200 TCR beta chains as associated with cytomegalovirus. V-gene and J-gene trimming of TCR beta chains was associated with a missense DCLRE1C variant in a later genetic analysis, and the association was replicated in an independent cohort. A later analysis associated 16,951 TCR beta sequences with specific HLA alleles at a false discovery rate of 0.05. Most TCR sequences were seen in very few donors, while some public TCRs were found in many individuals. Correlated functional status among segregating V segments might be attributable to linkage disequilibrium, but an unknown experimental factor could not be ruled out. It was suggested by the authors that the approach could potentially be generalized to other disease states and immunological phenotypes. Only TCR beta chains were sequenced in this cohort, and the absence of alpha or paired-chain data limited detectable features. Because the 87-base-pair reads could not distinguish some IMGT-functional V segments, including TRBV6-2 and TRBV6-3, those segments were excluded. Because HLA typing was missing for some donors at each locus, association tests included only the typed subset. When HLA alleles, especially DR and DQ, strongly co-occurred, TCR associations were difficult to assign to individual alleles. In a later analysis, most CMV-associated TCR beta chains were found to appear HLA-restricted, with HLA associations seemingly driven largely by CMV exposure. Three of the identified cytomegalovirus-associated TCR beta chains were confirmed in vitro to be specific for cytomegalovirus antigens. In both the original and validation cohorts, the classifier was reported to diagnose cytomegalovirus status with high specificity and sensitivity. A group of highly shared sequence variants was considered likely to be a technical artifact of the sequencing pipeline. Sequencing depth was assumed to be roughly uniform across donors in the presence/absence analyses, though that assumption may not hold. A further reported finding was that TCR beta sequences accurately predicted the HLA-A and HLA-B alleles for most subjects in the first cohort. In an earlier analysis of some 640 of the donors, most TCR beta V segments were observed in productive rearrangements about 90% or about 30% of the time, broadly matching IMGT annotations.

CDR1 and CDR2 are read off the germline V gene (reference sequence) as SEHNR and FQNEAQ. Spanning cysteine to phenylalanine, the CDR3 consists of 11 amino acids. The DNA shown is the 33-base CDR3, in frame from base 1. In total, approximately 690 healthy bone marrow donors made up the cohort. All cohort members were sampled while nominally healthy, although unrecorded immune exposures were likely present. The donor was CMV seronegative and was included in the group of a few hundred seronegative cohort members. Each donor provided a peripheral blood sample, and peripheral blood mononuclear cells were used for TCR beta sequencing. Genomic DNA was extracted from the blood cell samples with the Qiagen DNeasy Blood Extraction Kit. The library was produced with the immunoSEQ multiplex PCR assay. For the multiplex PCR, a mixture combining 60 forward primers for TCR Vbeta segments and 13 reverse primers for TCR Jbeta segments was used. Amplification of the CDR3 region of rearranged TCR beta genes was performed with a multiplex PCR assay on genomic DNA. The amplified TCR beta libraries were sequenced on the Illumina HiSeq System as 87-base-pair reads. The original pipeline was this. A later analysis counted around 72 million unique TCR beta chains across the 666 repertoires, and roughly 11 million of these chains were shared by at least two donors. To remove PCR and sequencing errors, raw reads were error-corrected and collapsed into unique sequences using a nearest-neighbor algorithm that merged closely related sequences. To assign V, D and J gene segments, CDR3 sequences were aligned to IMGT reference sequences. For a sequence to be retained, a match of at least six nucleotides to both a V gene segment and a J gene segment was required. A rearrangement was called productive if the CDR3 had no stop codons and remained in frame with V and J, and every other rearrangement was called non-productive. Following IMGT convention, CDR3 was defined as the stretch from the second conserved V-encoded cysteine to the conserved J-encoded phenylalanine. The earlier analysis of 587 of the donors excluded any sequence lacking an unambiguous match to a single V gene segment. An earlier analysis of 587 of the donors called V segments functional above 56.7% productive rearrangements and segregating when the between-donor standard deviation exceeded 5%. A statistical classification framework was built for diagnosing cytomegalovirus status from the catalog of TCR beta chain sequences. In a later analysis, TCR nucleotide sequences were compared against IMGT/GENE-DB human TR gene sequences so that V and J genes could be assigned. Using the TCRdist pipeline, a later analysis assigned CDR3 sequences along with most-parsimonious VDJ recombination scenarios. In a later analysis, each TCR beta chain was defined by its CDR3 amino acid sequence together with its V-gene family, and reads lacking a unique V-gene family were excluded. To address suspected cross-contamination and a sequencing artifact, a later analysis removed roughly 640 highly shared, low-generation-probability nucleotide sequences. In a later analysis, a clonal expansion index was calculated for each public chain from normalized within-repertoire ranks of inferred template counts. A later analysis computed generation probabilities with a VDJ recombination model fitted to out-of-frame rearrangements, and checked the results against IGoR. In a later analysis, TCR-TCR, TCR-HLA and TCR-CMV co-occurrence was scored with hypergeometric tests, and a repertoire-size bias correction was applied to TCR pairs. False discovery rates were estimated in a later analysis by permuting HLA or CMV assignments 20 times. In a later analysis, co-occurring TCRs were grouped using DBSCAN, and TCRdist sequence similarity was added for clustering within HLA-allele-positive subsets. Repertoires with fewer than 30,000 or more than 120,000 public chains, plus five repertoires with anomalous nucleotide sharing, were excluded from co-occurrence clustering. In its TCRdb copy, this immuneACCESS table keeps in-frame sequences only and misses some clones. Where compared with another copy, unresolved V genes explain less than half of these, and the others have no known cause. V and J calls and clone size follow that table, whereas D and trimming were derived from the DNA. For this sample the table gives around 140,000 clones, of which roughly four fifths were detected only once. The biggest ten clones account for approximately 7.8% of the sample.

Points on this clone: Which antigen it targets is not known. Relative to the germline gene, one junction end is altered; a read error may explain this.

The TCR comes from a male donor in good health and CMV-seronegative. The V gene is TRBV7-9 and the J gene is TRBJ1-1; the D gene remains uncertain. Sequencing was carried out using PBMCs. The sequence in DNA is TGTTCCAGCAGCTTATATCCTGAAGCTTTCTTT. This sequence encodes CSSSLYPEAFF.